This T cell receptor beta chain was obtained from a study of blood T cells in healthy people across ages. Together with a sample-barcoded 5' primer, a J-beta primer mix was included in a second PCR lasting about 6 to 12 cycles. TCRdb used MiXCR to reprocess the 5' RACE reads, holding one entry per CDR3 protein. Of 800,000 to 1,300,000 distinct CDR3 sequences listed, almost 25% were seen once; the top ten hold 0.65% to 0.95%. This clonotype was counted a few times. V lost 1 base and J lost 6, with 10 bases in between. CDR3 length equals 15 residues. Germline CDR1 is SGHTA and CDR2 is FQGNSA. In addition, the sample was reused for a study of T cells of mothers and their children.

The specimen was blood. This TCR came from a girl aged 2-10 years in good health. The rearrangement uses TRBV7-2 and TRBJ1-6, with no clear D. The CDR3 DNA sequence: TGTGCCAGCAGCTTAGAGGGCGGTACTAATTCACCCCTCCACTTT. Residues: CASSLEGGTNSPLHF.